Below are 13 T cell receptor beta chains sequenced from a single sample in a study of blood T cell repertoires in COVID-19 (dated by TCRdb to about 2020). Receptor amplification or capture employed the immunoSEQ multiplex PCR assay. As stored in TCRdb, this immuneACCESS dataset retains in-frame rearrangements with V and J assigned. A fraction of the clones does not appear; measured against another copy, unresolved V genes explain less than half of the discrepancy, and the remainder lacks a known reason. This sample holds 250,000 to 350,000 clones; roughly 87% were observed only once. The ten largest clonotypes hold over 2% of the sample. The sequencing input was peripheral blood. The receptors here all came from a woman aged 45 to 65 who had recovered from COVID-19.

The chain couples TRBV19 to TRBJ1-1; possible D gene TRBD1, 5 bases. From germline, CDR1 is LNHDA and CDR2 SQIVND (reference sequence). The V gene lost 10 bases and the J gene lost 0 bases, with 15 bases spanning the gap. The CDR3 length is 14 residues. CDR3 protein: CATSRDWLNTEAFF. CDR3 DNA sequence: TGTGCCACTTCCCGGGACTGGTTGAACACTGAAGCTTTCTTT.

The rearrangement links TRBV30 to TRBJ2-3; D remains unclear. CDR3 length: 15 amino acids. Between the trimmed V and J ends, which lost 1 base and 2 bases, there was a span of 13 bases. The germline V gene encodes CDR1 GTSNPN and CDR2 SVGIG (reference sequence). The CDR3 sequence is CAWSDGLRNTDTQYF. Here the CDR3 DNA reads TGTGCCTGGAGTGACGGCCTCAGGAACACAGATACGCAGTATTTT.

The chain couples TRBV5-6 to TRBJ2-1; D not resolved. V lost 2 bases, J lost 15 bases, and 18 bases lay in between. Per the germline V gene, CDR1 is SGHDT and CDR2 is YYEEEE. This CDR3 is 13 amino acids long. CDR3 residues: CASSLRPNYEWFF. DNA of the CDR3: TGTGCCAGCAGCTTACGTCCGAACTATGAGTGGTTCTTC.

The CDR3 DNA reads as TGTGCCAGCAGTTTTAAGACAGATCCCTCACCCCTCCACTTT. Translation gives CASSFKTDPSPLHF. The rearrangement links TRBV6-5 to TRBJ1-6; D is perhaps TRBD1 (5 bases). This CDR3 spans 14 amino acids. Trimming took 4 bases from V and 10 from J, leaving 14 bases between them. Germline assignment: CDR1 MNHEY and CDR2 SVGAGI.

The chain joins TRBV15 to TRBJ1-2; possible D gene TRBD1, 5 bases. The CDR3 has 13 amino acids. V was trimmed by 4 bases and J by 4 bases, leaving 10 bases between them. Germline V CDR1 and CDR2: LNHNV, YYDKDF (reference sequence). CDR3: CATSKEGVYGYTF. CDR3 nucleotides: TGTGCCACCAGCAAGGAAGGGGTCTATGGCTACACCTTC.

The chain has TRBV11-3 and TRBJ2-3; 8 nucleotides line up with TRBD2. The J segment lost 6 bases and the V segment lost 1 base, leaving 9 bases of the junction unmatched. The CDR3 length is 16 residues. Germline CDR1 SGHNT, CDR2 YENEEA. CDR3 coding DNA: TGTGCCAGCAGCTTAGGGGGTGGGACTAGTTCGGATACGCAGTATTTT. Protein: CASSLGGGTSSDTQYF.

As for this clone: Relative to the germline gene, one junction end is altered; a read error may explain this. This chain connects TRBV30 to TRBJ2-2; a possible D gene is TRBD2 (5 bases). The CDR3 is 10 residues long. Germline lookup yields CDR1 GTSNPN and CDR2 SVGIG (reference sequence). The CDR3 DNA sequence: TGTGCCTGGGGGATCGGGAAGCTGTTTTTT. Its translation: CAWGIGKLFF.

The chain links TRBV19 to TRBJ1-3; D remains ambiguous. V was trimmed by 6 bases and J by 1 base, leaving 7 bases between them. Germline V CDR1 and CDR2: LNHDA, SQIVND (reference sequence). The CDR3 contains 13 residues. The CDR3 reads CASSLSSGNTIYF. The CDR3, as DNA: TGTGCCAGTAGCCTTAGTTCTGGAAACACCATATATTTT.

The chain couples TRBV6-5 to TRBJ2-7, with 10 bases identical to TRBD1. The CDR3 spans 14 residues. V lost 8 bases to trimming and J lost 4 bases; unmatched junction nucleotides: 8. Per germline, CDR1 MNHEY and CDR2 SVGAGI. CDR3 DNA sequence: TGTGCCAGCGCTCGGGACAGGGGAGGGTACGAGCAGTACTTC. Amino acids: CASARDRGGYEQYF.

The table lists this clone with a count of one. The rearrangement uses TRBV19 and TRBJ1-2; no clear D. The CDR3 covers 11 residues. Germline CDR1 LNHDA, CDR2 SQIVND (reference sequence). The germline V and J ends were trimmed by 2 bases and 6 bases, with 4 bases remaining between them. For the CDR3, the DNA is TGTGCCAGTAGTATACAGAATGGCTACACCTTC. Translated: CASSIQNGYTF.

This clone was recorded a few times. V is TRBV6-6 and J is TRBJ1-5, with D possibly matching TRBD1 (6 bases). CDR1 and CDR2 from the germline V gene are MNHNY and SVGAGI (reference sequence). With 8 bases removed from V and 11 bases from J, the gap between germline ends came to 13 bases. The CDR3 totals 11 residues. The CDR3 protein is CASSDSTSQHF. CDR3 sequence (DNA): TGTGCCAGCTCGGACAGTACGTCCCAGCATTTT.

V gene TRBV6-2 or TRBV6-3 combines with J gene TRBJ2-7; TRBD1 matches at 7 bases. V lost 2 bases, J lost 2 bases, and 3 bases stayed unmatched. Germline CDR1 is MNHEY and CDR2 is SVGEGT. The CDR3 is 14 residues long. As DNA, the CDR3 is TGTGCCAGCAGTTACGGGACAGAGACCTACGAGCAGTACTTC. It specifies CASSYGTETYEQYF.

The DNA of the CDR3 is TGTGCCAGCAGCTTGCAGGGGCATCGGGACTATGGCTACACCTTC. Protein product: CASSLQGHRDYGYTF. The V and J genes are TRBV5-5 and TRBJ1-2; tentatively, D is TRBD1 (6 bases). The CDR3 is 15 residues long. The ends were cut back, 1 base at V and 3 bases at J, with 13 bases in the middle. Germline-derived CDR1 and CDR2 are SGHKS and YYEKEE (reference sequence).